This TCR beta chain was captured by sequencing in a study of brain T cells in children with intractable seizures. General study results and limits: Absence of clones before surgery may stem from lower sequencing depth. Patients' HCMV serostatus was unknown; virus specificity rests on CDR3 similarity alone.

Data came from immunoSEQ multiplex PCR; TCRdb stores just in-frame clones and leaves some out. The data hold about 22,000 clones, with 90% to 95% observed a single time. Worth noting for this clone: The antigen remains undetermined.

Only cases whose brain tissue showed the highest T cell transcript signatures were sequenced. At least one anti-epileptic drug was given before surgery. The specimen comprised peripheral blood, sampled at surgery. This receptor was identified in a boy younger than 18 with focal cortical dysplasia and intractable seizures.

The CDR3 DNA is TGTGCCAGCAGTGTCCTCGTGTGGAGCCAGAGGGAGCAGTACTTC. Protein sequence: CASSVLVWSQREQYF. The chain links TRBV2 to TRBJ2-7; D unclear. Trimming left V 4 bases short and J 7 bases short, with 20 bases between. Germline CDR1 and CDR2: SNHLY and FYNNEI. The CDR3 totals 15 residues. The whole variable domain, remainder taken from reference TRBV2 and TRBJ2-7, is EPEVTQTPSHQVTQMGQEVILRCVPISNHLYFYWYRQILGQKVEFLVSFYNNEISEKSEIFDDQFSVERPDGSNFTLKIRSTKLEDSAMYFCASSVLVWSQREQYFGPGTRLTVT.